Sequencing of this T cell receptor (beta chain) was carried out in a study of Graves' ophthalmopathy and Graves' hyperthyroidism. Aged 18 to 65, the patients with hyperthyroidism had under 2 months' duration and were newly diagnosed. Clinicians diagnosed using symptoms, serum thyroxine, TRAb, thyroid ultrasound and orbital computed tomography. RNA transcripts served as template for amplifying TCR beta CDR3 sequences. HTBI primers were employed in first-round RT-PCR, then a second-round multiplex PCR followed. One entry per CDR3 protein results from TCRdb running MiXCR on the multiplex PCR reads. The sample carries over a million distinct CDR3 sequences, about two fifths recorded once. The CDR3 spans 17 residues. Germline-derived CDR1 and CDR2 are LNHNV and YYDKDF (reference sequence). V lost 2 bases to trimming and J lost 2 bases, with 18 bases between them.

The chain carries TRBV15 and TRBJ2-5; D remains unclear. This receptor was taken from an adult man with Graves' hyperthyroidism. Sequencing input: peripheral blood or thyroid tissue (not recorded which). The CDR3 DNA is TGTGCCACCAGCAGATTTAAGATTCGGATGGGGCAAGAGACCCAGTACTTC. It translates to CATSRFKIRMGQETQYF. The complete variable domain, with remaining parts taken from reference TRBV15 and TRBJ2-5, reads DAMVIQNPRYQVTQFGKPVTLSCSQTLNHNVMYWYQQKSSQAPKLLFHYYDKDFNNEADTPDNFQSRRPNTSFCFLDIRSPGLGDTAMYLCATSRFKIRMGQETQYFGPGTRLLVL.